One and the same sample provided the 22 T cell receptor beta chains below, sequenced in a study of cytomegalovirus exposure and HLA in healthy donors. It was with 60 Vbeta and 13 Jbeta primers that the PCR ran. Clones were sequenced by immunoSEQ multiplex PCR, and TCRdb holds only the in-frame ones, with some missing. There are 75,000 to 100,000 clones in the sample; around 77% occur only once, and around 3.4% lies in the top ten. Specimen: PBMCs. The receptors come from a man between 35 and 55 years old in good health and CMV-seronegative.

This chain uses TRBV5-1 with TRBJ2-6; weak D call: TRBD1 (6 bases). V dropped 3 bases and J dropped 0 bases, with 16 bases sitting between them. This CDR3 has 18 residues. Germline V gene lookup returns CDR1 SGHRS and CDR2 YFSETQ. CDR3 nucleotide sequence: TGCGCCAGCAGCTCCAGAGGGACAATGAACTCTGGGGCCAACGTCCTGACTTTC. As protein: CASSSRGTMNSGANVLTF.

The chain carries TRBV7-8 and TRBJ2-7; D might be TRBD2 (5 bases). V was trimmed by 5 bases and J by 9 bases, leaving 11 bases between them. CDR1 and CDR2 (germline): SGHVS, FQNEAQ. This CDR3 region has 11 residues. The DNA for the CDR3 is TGTGCCAGCAGCCCAAGCGGTTCGCAGTACTTC. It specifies CASSPSGSQYF.

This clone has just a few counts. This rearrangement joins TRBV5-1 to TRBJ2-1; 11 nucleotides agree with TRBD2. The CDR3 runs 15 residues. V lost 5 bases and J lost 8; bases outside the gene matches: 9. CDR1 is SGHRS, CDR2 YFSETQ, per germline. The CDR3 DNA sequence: TGCGCCAGCAGTTCAACTAGCGGGGGTGGTCATGAGCAGTTCTTC. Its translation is CASSSTSGGGHEQFF. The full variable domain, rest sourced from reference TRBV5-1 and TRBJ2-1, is KAGVTQTPRYLIKTRGQQVTLSCSPISGHRSVSWYQQTPGQGLQFLFEYFSETQRNKGNFPGRFSGRQFSNSRSEMNVSTLELGDSALYLCASSSTSGGGHEQFFGPGTRLTVL.

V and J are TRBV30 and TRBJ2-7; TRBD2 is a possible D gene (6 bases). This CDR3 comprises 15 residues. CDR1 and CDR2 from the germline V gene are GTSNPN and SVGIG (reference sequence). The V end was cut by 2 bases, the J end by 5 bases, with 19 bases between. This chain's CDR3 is CAWSPGTLGGHEQYF. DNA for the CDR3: TGTGCCTGGAGTCCTGGGACCTTGGGGGGTCACGAGCAGTACTTC.

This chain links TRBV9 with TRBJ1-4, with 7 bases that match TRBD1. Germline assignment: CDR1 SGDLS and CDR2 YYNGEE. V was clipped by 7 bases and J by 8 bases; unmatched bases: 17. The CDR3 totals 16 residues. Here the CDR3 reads CASRKPEGGWEEKLFF. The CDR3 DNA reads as TGTGCCAGCCGAAAACCAGAAGGGGGCTGGGAGGAAAAACTGTTTTTT.

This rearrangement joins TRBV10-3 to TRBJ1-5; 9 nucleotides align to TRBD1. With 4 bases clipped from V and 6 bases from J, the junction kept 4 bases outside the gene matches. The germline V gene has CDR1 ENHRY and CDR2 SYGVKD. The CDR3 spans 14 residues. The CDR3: CAISGQGDIQPQHF. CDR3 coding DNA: TGTGCCATCAGTGGACAGGGGGATATTCAGCCCCAGCATTTT.

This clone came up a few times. CDR3 nucleotides: TGCGCCAGCAGTGGACTAGGCCGCAATGAGCAGTTCTTC. Its protein product is CASSGLGRNEQFF. The V gene is TRBV10-1, the J gene TRBJ2-1; a possible D gene is TRBD2 (6 bases). Germline V gene sequence: CDR1 WNHNN, CDR2 SYGVQD (reference sequence). The CDR3 runs to 13 residues. The V gene lost 4 bases and the J gene lost 6 bases, with 10 bases spanning the gap.

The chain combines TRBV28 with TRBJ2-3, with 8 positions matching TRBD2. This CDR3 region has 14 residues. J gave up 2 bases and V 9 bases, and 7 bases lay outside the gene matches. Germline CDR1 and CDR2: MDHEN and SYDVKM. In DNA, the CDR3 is TGTGCCAGTCACATAGCGGGGTCCACAGATACGCAGTATTTT. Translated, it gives CASHIAGSTDTQYF.

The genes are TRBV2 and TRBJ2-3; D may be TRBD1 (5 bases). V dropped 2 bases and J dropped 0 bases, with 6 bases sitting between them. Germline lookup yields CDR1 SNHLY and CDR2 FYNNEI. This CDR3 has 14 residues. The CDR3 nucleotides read TGTGCCAGCAGTGAAAGGGGCAGCACAGATACGCAGTATTTT. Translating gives CASSERGSTDTQYF.

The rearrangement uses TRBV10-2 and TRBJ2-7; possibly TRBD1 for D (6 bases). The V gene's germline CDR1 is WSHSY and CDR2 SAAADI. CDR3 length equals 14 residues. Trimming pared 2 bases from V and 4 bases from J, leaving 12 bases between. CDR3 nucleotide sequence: TGCGCCAGCAGTGAGGGTTTGGGGGCGTACGAGCAGTACTTC. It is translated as CASSEGLGAYEQYF.

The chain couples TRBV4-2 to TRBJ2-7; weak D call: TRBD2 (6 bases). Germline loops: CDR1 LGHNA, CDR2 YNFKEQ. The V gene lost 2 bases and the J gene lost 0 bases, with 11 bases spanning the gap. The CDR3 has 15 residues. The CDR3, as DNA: TGTGCCAGCAGCCAAAATGGAGGGGTCTCCTACGAGCAGTACTTC. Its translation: CASSQNGGVSYEQYF.

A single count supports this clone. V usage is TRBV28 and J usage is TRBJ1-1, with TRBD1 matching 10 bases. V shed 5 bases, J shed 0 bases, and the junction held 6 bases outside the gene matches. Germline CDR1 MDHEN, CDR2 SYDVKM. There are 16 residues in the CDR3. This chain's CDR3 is CASSPTGGAMNTEAFF. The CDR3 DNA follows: TGTGCCAGCAGTCCGACAGGGGGCGCTATGAACACTGAAGCTTTCTTT.

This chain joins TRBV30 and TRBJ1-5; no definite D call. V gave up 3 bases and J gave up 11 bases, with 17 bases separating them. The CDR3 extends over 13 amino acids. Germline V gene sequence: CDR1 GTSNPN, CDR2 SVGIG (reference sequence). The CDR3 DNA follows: TGTGCCTGGAGCGAGGGAGTAAGCTTCGCCCAGCATTTT. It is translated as CAWSEGVSFAQHF.

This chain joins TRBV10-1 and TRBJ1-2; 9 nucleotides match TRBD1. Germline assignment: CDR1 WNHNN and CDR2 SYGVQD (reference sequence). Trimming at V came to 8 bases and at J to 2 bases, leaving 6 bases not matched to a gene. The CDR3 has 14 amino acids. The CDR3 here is CASRDREKNYGYTF. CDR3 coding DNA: TGCGCCAGCCGGGACAGGGAAAAAAACTATGGCTACACCTTC.

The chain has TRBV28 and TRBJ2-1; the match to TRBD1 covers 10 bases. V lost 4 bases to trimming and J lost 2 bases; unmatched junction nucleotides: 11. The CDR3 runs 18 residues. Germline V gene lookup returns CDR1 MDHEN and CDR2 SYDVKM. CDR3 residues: CASSSDRGPRRTYNEQFF. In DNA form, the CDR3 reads TGTGCCAGCAGTTCCGACAGGGGGCCGAGACGAACCTACAATGAGCAGTTCTTC.

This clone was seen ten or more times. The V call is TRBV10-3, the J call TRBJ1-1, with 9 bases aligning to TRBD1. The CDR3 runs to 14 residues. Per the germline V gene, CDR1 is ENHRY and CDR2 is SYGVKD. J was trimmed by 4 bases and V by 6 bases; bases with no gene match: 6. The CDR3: CAISGDRETTEAFF. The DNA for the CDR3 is TGTGCCATCAGCGGGGACAGGGAAACCACTGAAGCTTTCTTT.

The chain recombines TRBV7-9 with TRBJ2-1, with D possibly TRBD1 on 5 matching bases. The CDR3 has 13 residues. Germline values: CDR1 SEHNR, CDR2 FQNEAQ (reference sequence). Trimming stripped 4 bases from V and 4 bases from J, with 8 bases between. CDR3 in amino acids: CASSWAGYNEQFF. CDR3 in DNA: TGTGCCAGCAGCTGGGCAGGGTACAATGAGCAGTTCTTC.

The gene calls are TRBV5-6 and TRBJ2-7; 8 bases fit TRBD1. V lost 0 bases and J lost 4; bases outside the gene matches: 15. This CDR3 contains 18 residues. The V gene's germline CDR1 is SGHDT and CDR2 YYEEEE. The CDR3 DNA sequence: TGTGCCAGCAGCTTGGCCCGGCAGGGGGCTAATCGGAGATACGAGCAGTACTTC. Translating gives CASSLARQGANRRYEQYF. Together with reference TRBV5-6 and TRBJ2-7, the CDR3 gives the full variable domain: DAGVTQSPTHLIKTRGQQVTLRCSPKSGHDTVSWYQQALGQGPQFIFQYYEEEERQRGNFPDRFSGHQFPNYSSELNVNALLLGDSALYLCASSLARQGANRRYEQYFGPGTRLTVT.

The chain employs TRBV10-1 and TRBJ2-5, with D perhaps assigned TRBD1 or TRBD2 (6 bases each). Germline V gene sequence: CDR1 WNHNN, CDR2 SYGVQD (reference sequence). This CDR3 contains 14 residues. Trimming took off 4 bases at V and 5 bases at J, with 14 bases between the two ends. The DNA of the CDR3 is TGCGCCAGCAGTGTGTCGGGGGCCCGGGAGACCCAGTACTTC. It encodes CASSVSGARETQYF.

The CDR3 sequence is CASSLGGAGANVLTF. DNA for the CDR3: TGTGCCAGCAGTTTAGGGGGGGCTGGGGCCAACGTCCTGACTTTC. The chain uses TRBV28 and TRBJ2-6, with TRBD2 identical over 7 bases. Germline CDR1 reads MDHEN; CDR2 reads SYDVKM. The V and J ends lost 2 bases and 2 bases, in that order; junction bases with no gene match: 0. The CDR3 spans 15 residues. The full variable domain, rest sourced from reference TRBV28 and TRBJ2-6, is DVKVTQSSRYLVKRTGEKVFLECVQDMDHENMFWYRQDPGLGLRLIYFSYDVKMKEKGDIPEGYSVSREKKERFSLILESASTNQTSMYLCASSLGGAGANVLTFGAGSRLTVL.

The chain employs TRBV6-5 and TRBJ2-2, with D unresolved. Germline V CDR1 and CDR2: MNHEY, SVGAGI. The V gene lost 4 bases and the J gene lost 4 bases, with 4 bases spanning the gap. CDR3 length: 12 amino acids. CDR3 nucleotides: TGTGCCAGCAGTTTAATCACCGGGGAGCTGTTTTTT. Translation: CASSLITGELFF.

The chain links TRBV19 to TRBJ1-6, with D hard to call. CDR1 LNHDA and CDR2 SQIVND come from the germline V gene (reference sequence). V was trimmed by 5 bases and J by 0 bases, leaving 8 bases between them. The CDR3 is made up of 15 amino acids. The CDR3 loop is CASSSGSSYNSPLHF. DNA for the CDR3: TGTGCCAGTAGTTCCGGGAGCTCCTATAATTCACCCCTCCACTTT. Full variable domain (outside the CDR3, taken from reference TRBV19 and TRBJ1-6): DGGITQSPKYLFRKEGQNVTLSCEQNLNHDAMYWYRQDPGQGLRLIYYSQIVNDFQKGDIAEGYSVSREKKESFPLTVTSAQKNPTAFYLCASSSGSSYNSPLHFGNGTRLTVT.